The 14 T cell receptor beta chains reported below all come from one sample, sequenced in a study of blood T cell repertoires in COVID-19. Only in-frame clones appear in the TCRdb table, and some are missing; sequencing was by immunoSEQ multiplex PCR. The table records around 210,000 clones, 65% to 90% of them present only once. Specimen: peripheral blood. These receptors were collected from a man aged 45-60 years with COVID-19, enrolled during active disease.

As for this clone: A junction end diverges from the germline sequence, so it may reflect a read error. CDR3: CASSDSRGVSDEQFF. DNA for the CDR3: TGTGCCAGCAGTGACTCCAGGGGGGTTAGCGATGAGCAGTTCTTC. The chain employs TRBV6-5 and TRBJ2-1; possibly TRBD1 for D (7 bases). The CDR3 spans 15 residues. CDR1 MNHEY and CDR2 SVGAGI come from the germline V gene.

This chain joins TRBV10-3 and TRBJ1-2, with TRBD1 matching over 9 bases. Trimming at V came to 0 bases and at J to 4 bases, leaving 9 bases not matched to a gene. Germline V gene sequence: CDR1 ENHRY, CDR2 SYGVKD. The CDR3 is made up of 17 amino acids. Here the CDR3 DNA reads TGTGCCATCAGTGAGTCGGGACAGGGCGGCCTAGGCTATGGCTACACCTTC. Residues: CAISESGQGGLGYGYTF.

This clone was detected only once. The chain combines TRBV6-5 with TRBJ1-3; 8 bases agree with TRBD1. This CDR3 comprises 15 residues. Germline CDR1 is MNHEY and CDR2 is SVGAGI. The V segment lost 6 bases and the J segment 0 bases; nucleotides outside the gene matches: 4. The CDR3 bases are TGTGCCAGCAGACAGGACAGGGTCTCTGGAAACACCATATATTTT. It yields the protein CASRQDRVSGNTIYF.

V and J are TRBV9 and TRBJ2-7, with a weak D call TRBD1 (6 bases). The CDR3 sequence is 16 residues long. Germline loops: CDR1 SGDLS, CDR2 YYNGEE. V was clipped by 4 bases and J by 0 bases, with 17 bases between them. The CDR3 nucleotides are TGTGCCAGCAGCCCGAGGGACACATCCTACTCCTACGAGCAGTACTTC. Its translation is CASSPRDTSYSYEQYF.

V and J are TRBV6-5 and TRBJ2-7, with TRBD2 as a possible D gene (5 bases). CDR3 size: 13 residues. V gave up 2 bases and J gave up 3 bases, with 8 bases separating them. The V gene's germline CDR1 is MNHEY and CDR2 SVGAGI. CDR3 DNA: TGTGCCAGCAGTTACCACGGAGGCTACGAGCAGTACTTC. It specifies CASSYHGGYEQYF.

The rearrangement uses TRBV24-1 and TRBJ2-5, with TRBD2 matching over 13 bases. The ends lost 0 bases at V and 5 bases at J; junction bases unmatched: 5. The CDR3 contains 17 residues. Germline CDR1 reads KGHDR; CDR2 reads SFDVKD. For the CDR3, the DNA is TGTGCCACCAGTGATTTGCCCGGGACTAGCGGGGTGGAGACCCAGTACTTC. The encoded protein is CATSDLPGTSGVETQYF.

The rearrangement links TRBV3-1 (or the pseudogene TRBV3-2) to TRBJ1-1; possible D gene TRBD1, 5 bases. V was trimmed by 4 bases and J by 13 bases, leaving 22 bases between them. Germline V gene data show CDR1 as LGHDT and CDR2 as YNNKEL (reference sequence). CDR3 length: 14 amino acids. CDR3 protein: CASSPRNAQGNGFF. In nucleotides, the CDR3 is TGTGCCAGCAGCCCAAGAAACGCCCAGGGTAACGGTTTCTTT.

This chain links TRBV21-1 with TRBJ2-3; the table assigns TRBD2, which was not confirmed against the DNA. TRBV21-1 is noted as a pseudogene. The CDR3 is 16 amino acids. The CDR3 reads CASSSPRLAGTDTQYF. The CDR3 DNA follows: TGTGCCAGCAGCTCCCCTCGACTAGCGGGGACAGATACGCAGTATTTT.

This chain uses TRBV7-9 with TRBJ1-1; no clear D gene. Trimming cost V 10 bases and J 1 base, with 7 bases left between them. The CDR3 sequence is 11 residues long. The germline V gene has CDR1 SEHNR and CDR2 FQNEAQ (reference sequence). The DNA for the CDR3 is TGTGCCATTTCCGGGAACACTGAAGCTTTCTTT. It codes for CAISGNTEAFF.

This clone was seen once. This chain connects TRBV7-3 to TRBJ2-1, with 8 positions matching TRBD2. The CDR3 sequence is 15 residues long. The germline V gene has CDR1 SGHTA and CDR2 FQGTGA. V gave up 4 bases and J gave up 5 bases; unmatched junction bases: 7. The CDR3 DNA reads TGTGCCAGCAGCTCACCCCCGGGGGGGCACAATGAGCAGTTCTTC. Translation gives CASSSPPGGHNEQFF.

The chain couples TRBV2 to TRBJ2-7; 7 positions agree with TRBD2. V lost 3 bases to trimming and J lost 6 bases; unmatched junction nucleotides: 2. The germline V gene has CDR1 SNHLY and CDR2 FYNNEI. The CDR3 length is 12 residues. This CDR3 reads CASSETSSEQYF. Written as DNA, the CDR3 is TGTGCCAGCAGTGAGACTAGCTCCGAGCAGTACTTC.

This clone was observed once. The V and J genes are TRBV9 and TRBJ2-3; TRBD2 might be the D (6 bases). Germline V gene lookup returns CDR1 SGDLS and CDR2 YYNGEE. V was pared by 0 bases and J by 5 bases, with 10 bases between. This CDR3 region has 14 residues. CDR3 loop: CASSVGLGKDTQYF. Written as DNA, the CDR3 is TGTGCCAGCAGCGTAGGACTAGGGAAAGATACGCAGTATTTT.

V and J are TRBV5-6 and TRBJ1-5, with TRBD1 matching over 9 bases. The junction had 6 bases not matched to a gene; V was cut back by 4 bases and J by 1 base. CDR1 and CDR2 from the germline V gene are SGHDT and YYEEEE. The CDR3 length is 16 residues. CDR3 loop: CASSVWTGVSNQPQHF. For the CDR3, the DNA is TGTGCCAGCAGCGTGTGGACAGGGGTGAGCAATCAGCCCCAGCATTTT.

The rearrangement joins TRBV5-4 to TRBJ1-6, with D unresolved. Trimming cost V 2 bases and J 0 bases, with 9 bases left between them. The germline gives CDR1 SGHNT, CDR2 YYREEE (reference sequence). The CDR3 is 16 residues long. The CDR3 sequence is CASSFEASSYNSPLHF. The DNA for the CDR3 is TGTGCCAGCAGCTTCGAGGCTAGCTCCTATAATTCACCCCTCCACTTT.